The rows below give T cell receptor beta chains drawn from one sample of a study of CD8 T cells in Susac syndrome. TCRdb re-called the immunoSEQ multiplex PCR reads through MiXCR, storing one row per CDR3 protein. The data contain roughly 130,000 distinct CDR3 sequences, 85% to 95% of them singletons. Sequencing was performed on CD4+ T cells from PBMCs. These receptors were taken from a human donor with multiple sclerosis. The CDR3 runs from the conserved cysteine through the conserved F or W. The D gene is left open where the match is weak. Rows give clone size only sometimes, using once, few, many, or a class for an expanded clone.

DNA: TGTGCCAGCAGTACCCTGGGACGGAACTATGGCTACACCTTC
CDR3: CASSTLGRNYGYTF
V: TRBV28
D: NA
J: TRBJ1-2
size: NA

DNA: TGTGCCACCAGTGATACTAGGACTAGCGGATCTCCTAACAATGAGCAGTTCTTC
CDR3: CATSDTRTSGSPNNEQFF
V: TRBV24-1
D: TRBD2
J: TRBJ2-1
size: NA

DNA: TGTGCCAGCAGTTCCATTTCTAGGTCAGGCGCCGGGAACACTGAAGCTTTCTTT
CDR3: CASSSISRSGAGNTEAFF
V: TRBV14
D: NA
J: TRBJ1-1
size: NA

DNA: TGTGCCTGGGGGACAGGGGGCCACGAGCAGTACTTC
CDR3: CAWGTGGHEQYF
V: TRBV30
D: TRBD1
J: TRBJ2-7
size: NA

DNA: TGTGCCACCGGACTAGCGGGAGGGGGGCGCCAAGAGACCCAGTACTTC
CDR3: CATGLAGGGRQETQYF
V: TRBV24-1
D: TRBD2
J: TRBJ2-5
size: NA

DNA: TGTGCCAGCAAGGGAAATCAGCCCCAGCATTTT
CDR3: CASKGNQPQHF
V: TRBV12-3/TRBV12-4
D: NA
J: TRBJ1-5
size: NA

DNA: TGCAGTGCTAGACCCCTGACACTCAATGAGCAGTTCTTC
CDR3: CSARPLTLNEQFF
V: TRBV20-1
D: NA
J: TRBJ2-1
size: NA

DNA: TGTGCCAGCACTAGGACAGGGTTTTACGAGCAGTACTTC
CDR3: CASTRTGFYEQYF
V: TRBV12-3/TRBV12-4
D: TRBD1
J: TRBJ2-7
size: NA

DNA: TGCAGTGCTCGGGGAGTGGATACGCAGTATTTT
CDR3: CSARGVDTQYF
V: TRBV20-1
D: NA
J: TRBJ2-3
size: NA

DNA: TGCAGTGCCTATCCAGGGGTCTACGAGCAGTACTTC
CDR3: CSAYPGVYEQYF
V: TRBV20-1
D: NA
J: TRBJ2-7
size: once

DNA: TGCAGTGCTAGAGGAGGAAGGGGAGAAAAACTGTTTTTT
CDR3: CSARGGRGEKLFF
V: TRBV20-1
D: NA
J: TRBJ1-4
size: once

DNA: TGTGCCAGCAGCCAACTCCAGGGATTATATGGCTACACCTTC
CDR3: CASSQLQGLYGYTF
V: TRBV3-1
D: NA
J: TRBJ1-2
size: NA

DNA: TGTGCCAGCAGCCACCCGCAGGGTACCGAGCAGTACTTC
CDR3: CASSHPQGTEQYF
V: TRBV3-1
D: NA
J: TRBJ2-7
size: NA

DNA: TGTGCCAGCAGCGCCAGACTAGCGGGAGCTGGCGAGCAGTACTTC
CDR3: CASSARLAGAGEQYF
V: TRBV2
D: TRBD2
J: TRBJ2-7
size: NA

DNA: TGTGCCAGCAGCCAAGATAGACGGGAAGCTTTCTTT
CDR3: CASSQDRREAFF
V: TRBV3-1
D: NA
J: TRBJ1-1
size: NA

DNA: TGCAGTGCTAGAGACACTATAGATACGCAGTATTTT
CDR3: CSARDTIDTQYF
V: TRBV20-1
D: NA
J: TRBJ2-3
size: NA

DNA: TGCAGTGCCAGAGCCTTGACGACCGGGGAGCTGTTTTTT
CDR3: CSARALTTGELFF
V: TRBV20-1
D: NA
J: TRBJ2-2
size: NA

DNA: TGCAGTGCTAGAGGCCGGCCGAGGGACAGTAAAGAGACCCAGTACTTC
CDR3: CSARGRPRDSKETQYF
V: TRBV20-1
D: TRBD1
J: TRBJ2-5
size: once

DNA: TGCAGTGCTAGAGATTATGGCAGGGCCCAAGAGACCCAGTACTTC
CDR3: CSARDYGRAQETQYF
V: TRBV20-1
D: NA
J: TRBJ2-5
size: NA

DNA: TGTGCCAGCGGCAAGGGACTAGATTACGATACGCAGTATTTT
CDR3: CASGKGLDYDTQYF
V: TRBV19
D: TRBD2
J: TRBJ2-3
size: NA

DNA: TGTGCCAGCTCACCGGATCTACAAGAGACCCAGTACTTC
CDR3: CASSPDLQETQYF
V: TRBV18
D: NA
J: TRBJ2-5
size: NA

DNA: TGTGCCACCAGTGATTTGCTCGGACAGGGGGCCTGGGTGAACACTGAAGCTTTCTTT
CDR3: CATSDLLGQGAWVNTEAFF
V: TRBV24-1
D: TRBD1
J: TRBJ1-1
size: NA

DNA: TGTGCCAGCAGTTGGAGGTCTGTAGATGAGCAGTTCTTC
CDR3: CASSWRSVDEQFF
V: TRBV12-3/TRBV12-4
D: NA
J: TRBJ2-1
size: NA

DNA: TGTGCCTGGAGCGTCGGACGGGGTTCGGGCTCCTATAATTCACCCCTCCACTTT
CDR3: CAWSVGRGSGSYNSPLHF
V: TRBV30
D: NA
J: TRBJ1-6
size: NA

DNA: TGCAGTGCTTCCTACTATGGCTACACCTTC
CDR3: CSASYYGYTF
V: TRBV20-1
D: NA
J: TRBJ1-2
size: NA

DNA: TGTGCCACCAGTGACGGACTAGCATATGAGCAGTTCTTC
CDR3: CATSDGLAYEQFF
V: TRBV24-1
D: TRBD2
J: TRBJ2-1
size: NA

DNA: TGCAGTGCTAGAACTACTCCGGGTGGCTACACCTTC
CDR3: CSARTTPGGYTF
V: TRBV20-1
D: NA
J: TRBJ1-2
size: NA

DNA: TGTGCCTGGAGATTTTGGAGGTGTAATCAGCCCCAGCATTTT
CDR3: CAWRFWRCNQPQHF
V: TRBV30
D: NA
J: TRBJ1-5
size: NA

DNA: TGTGCCAGCAGCAGATTAGCGGGAGTGGGCAATGAGCAGTTCTTC
CDR3: CASSRLAGVGNEQFF
V: TRBV7-6
D: TRBD2
J: TRBJ2-1
size: NA

DNA: TGTGCCAGCAGCCTGACTAGCGGAAACAACAATGAGCAGTTCTTC
CDR3: CASSLTSGNNNEQFF
V: TRBV3-1
D: TRBD2
J: TRBJ2-1
size: NA

DNA: TGTGCCAGCAGCCAAGTCCCAGGCGCGTACGAGCAGTACTTC
CDR3: CASSQVPGAYEQYF
V: TRBV14
D: NA
J: TRBJ2-7
size: NA

DNA: TGTGCCAGCAGCCGAAGGGGGGAGACCCAGTACTTC
CDR3: CASSRRGETQYF
V: TRBV3-1
D: NA
J: TRBJ2-5
size: few

DNA: TGTGCCAGCACACTAGCGGGGGTCACAGATACGCAGTATTTT
CDR3: CASTLAGVTDTQYF
V: TRBV2
D: TRBD2
J: TRBJ2-3
size: once

DNA: TGTGCCAGCAGCGCGAGTAAGGGCCCGTCCTATACGCAGTATTTT
CDR3: CASSASKGPSYTQYF
V: TRBV9
D: NA
J: TRBJ2-3
size: NA

DNA: TGTGCCAGCAGTTTACTCAGGGTAGGGGCTGAAGCTTTCTTT
CDR3: CASSLLRVGAEAFF
V: TRBV12-3/TRBV12-4
D: NA
J: TRBJ1-1
size: NA

DNA: TGTGCCAGCAGCTTGGCGGGGGGGGAAGAGACCCAGTACTTC
CDR3: CASSLAGGEETQYF
V: TRBV5-4
D: TRBD2
J: TRBJ2-5
size: NA

DNA: TGTGCCAGCAGTCAACCCGGTTTAGCGGACTCCTACGAGCAGTACTTC
CDR3: CASSQPGLADSYEQYF
V: TRBV27
D: NA
J: TRBJ2-7
size: NA

DNA: TGCGCCAGCAGCCAAGTATCCAGGGTCGCTGAAGCTTTCTTT
CDR3: CASSQVSRVAEAFF
V: TRBV4-1
D: NA
J: TRBJ1-1
size: NA

DNA: TGTGCCAGCAGCCAATCGAGAGGGGCGCGGAGGAGCAATCAGCCCCAGCATTTT
CDR3: CASSQSRGARRSNQPQHF
V: TRBV16
D: NA
J: TRBJ1-5
size: NA

DNA: TGTGCCAGCAGATTGGACAGCCGCTCCTACGAGCAGTACTTC
CDR3: CASRLDSRSYEQYF
V: TRBV6-6
D: NA
J: TRBJ2-7
size: NA

DNA: TGTGCCAGCAGCTCACTGAGGGGGGGCAATCAGCCCCAGCATTTT
CDR3: CASSSLRGGNQPQHF
V: TRBV7-8
D: NA
J: TRBJ1-5
size: NA

DNA: TGTGCCAGCAGCTTACTCCGGTCTAGTGGGGGGCTTACGACAGATACGCAGTATTTT
CDR3: CASSLLRSSGGLTTDTQYF
V: TRBV7-9
D: NA
J: TRBJ2-3
size: once

DNA: TGTGCCAGCAGTTCTCTAGCGGGAGGGATGGGGAAGACCCAGTACTTC
CDR3: CASSSLAGGMGKTQYF
V: TRBV28
D: TRBD2
J: TRBJ2-5
size: NA

DNA: TGCAGTGCTAGAGATTCGGCGGAGACCCAGTACTTC
CDR3: CSARDSAETQYF
V: TRBV20-1
D: NA
J: TRBJ2-5
size: NA

DNA: TGTGCCAGCTCATCGGGAGACGGATATAATTCACCCCTCCACTTT
CDR3: CASSSGDGYNSPLHF
V: TRBV18
D: NA
J: TRBJ1-6
size: NA

DNA: TGTGCCTGGAGGAATTGGGGGGGAGATGAGCAGTTCTTC
CDR3: CAWRNWGGDEQFF
V: TRBV30
D: TRBD2
J: TRBJ2-1
size: NA

DNA: TGCGCCAGCAGCCAAGTAGGATCTCGAGGGGAGACCACAGATACGCAGTATTTT
CDR3: CASSQVGSRGETTDTQYF
V: TRBV4-1
D: NA
J: TRBJ2-3
size: NA

DNA: TGTGCCACCAGCCGGGGCCAGGGGACAGCTAATTCACCCCTCCACTTT
CDR3: CATSRGQGTANSPLHF
V: TRBV15
D: TRBD1
J: TRBJ1-6
size: NA

DNA: TGTGCCAGCAGCGCGTACCGGGACCGTAACACAGATACGCAGTATTTT
CDR3: CASSAYRDRNTDTQYF
V: TRBV5-6
D: NA
J: TRBJ2-3
size: NA

DNA: TGCAGCGTTGAAACTATACAAGGAGAGCCCCAGCATTTT
CDR3: CSVETIQGEPQHF
V: TRBV29-1
D: NA
J: TRBJ1-5
size: NA

DNA: TGTGCCAGCAGCCCTCTGCGGAGGGGGTTAGCTAACTATGGCTACACCTTC
CDR3: CASSPLRRGLANYGYTF
V: TRBV12-3/TRBV12-4
D: NA
J: TRBJ1-2
size: NA

DNA: TGTGCCAGCTTAGGCCAGGGGCACGGCTATGGCTACACCTTC
CDR3: CASLGQGHGYGYTF
V: TRBV2
D: NA
J: TRBJ1-2
size: NA

DNA: TGTGCCAGCAGTCCCCCCCAGGACGAGCAGTACTTC
CDR3: CASSPPQDEQYF
V: TRBV6-6
D: NA
J: TRBJ2-7
size: NA

DNA: TGCAGTGCTAGATTGTCAGGGAGTGTCTACGAGCAGTACTTC
CDR3: CSARLSGSVYEQYF
V: TRBV20-1
D: NA
J: TRBJ2-7
size: NA

DNA: TGCAGTATCCCCAATTTGGCTAGCCGGTACGAGCAGTACTTC
CDR3: CSIPNLASRYEQYF
V: TRBV20-1
D: NA
J: TRBJ2-7
size: NA

DNA: TGTGCCAGCAGGATTCCGGGACAGGGCAAGAACAATGAGCAGTTCTTC
CDR3: CASRIPGQGKNNEQFF
V: TRBV2
D: TRBD1
J: TRBJ2-1
size: NA

DNA: TGTGCCACCAGTGATTTGACAAGCCTCACTGAAGCTTTCTTT
CDR3: CATSDLTSLTEAFF
V: TRBV24-1
D: NA
J: TRBJ1-1
size: NA

DNA: TGTGCCAGCAGTGAGCGAACTAGCGTTGGTACGCAGTATTTT
CDR3: CASSERTSVGTQYF
V: TRBV2
D: TRBD2
J: TRBJ2-3
size: once

DNA: TGTGCCAGCTCACCGAACCAGAGGAACACTGAAGCTTTCTTT
CDR3: CASSPNQRNTEAFF
V: TRBV18
D: NA
J: TRBJ1-1
size: NA